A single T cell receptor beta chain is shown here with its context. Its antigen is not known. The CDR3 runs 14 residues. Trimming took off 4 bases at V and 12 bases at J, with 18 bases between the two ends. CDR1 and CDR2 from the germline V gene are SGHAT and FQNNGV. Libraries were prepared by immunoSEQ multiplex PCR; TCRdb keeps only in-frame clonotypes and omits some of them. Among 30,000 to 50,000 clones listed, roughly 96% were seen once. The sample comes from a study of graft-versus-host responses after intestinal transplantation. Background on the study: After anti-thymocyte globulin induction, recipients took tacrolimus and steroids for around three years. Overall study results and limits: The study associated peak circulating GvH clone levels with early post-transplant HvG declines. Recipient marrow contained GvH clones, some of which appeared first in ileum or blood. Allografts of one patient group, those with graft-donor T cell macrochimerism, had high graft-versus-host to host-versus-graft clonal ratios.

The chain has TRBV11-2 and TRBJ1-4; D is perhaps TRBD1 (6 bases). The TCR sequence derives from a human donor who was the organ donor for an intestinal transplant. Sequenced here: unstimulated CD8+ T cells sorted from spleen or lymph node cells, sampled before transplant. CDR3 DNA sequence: TGTGCCAGCAGCTCCTCACGGACAGTGAAGGAACTGTTTTTT. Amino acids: CASSSSRTVKELFF.